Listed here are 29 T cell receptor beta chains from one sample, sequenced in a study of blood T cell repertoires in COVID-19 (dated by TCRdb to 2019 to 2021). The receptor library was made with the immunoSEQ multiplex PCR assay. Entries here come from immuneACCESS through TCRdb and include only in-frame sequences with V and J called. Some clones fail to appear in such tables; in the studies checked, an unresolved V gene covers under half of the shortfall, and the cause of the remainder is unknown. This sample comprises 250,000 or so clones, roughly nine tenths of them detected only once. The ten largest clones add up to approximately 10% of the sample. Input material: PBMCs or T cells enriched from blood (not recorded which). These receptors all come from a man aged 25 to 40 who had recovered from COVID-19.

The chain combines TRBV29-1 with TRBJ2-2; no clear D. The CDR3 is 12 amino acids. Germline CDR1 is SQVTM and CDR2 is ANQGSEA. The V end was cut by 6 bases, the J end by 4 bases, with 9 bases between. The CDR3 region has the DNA TGCAGCGTGCCCATCGGCACCGGGGAGCTGTTTTTT. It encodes CSVPIGTGELFF.

The CDR3 protein is CASSDPGNEQYF. The CDR3 DNA is TGTGCCAGCAGCGACCCGGGTAACGAGCAGTACTTC. The rearrangement links TRBV6-5 to TRBJ2-7, with D unclear. Trimming took off 6 bases at V and 5 bases at J, with 11 bases between the two ends. Germline-derived CDR1 and CDR2 are MNHEY and SVGAGI. The CDR3 loop spans 12 amino acids.

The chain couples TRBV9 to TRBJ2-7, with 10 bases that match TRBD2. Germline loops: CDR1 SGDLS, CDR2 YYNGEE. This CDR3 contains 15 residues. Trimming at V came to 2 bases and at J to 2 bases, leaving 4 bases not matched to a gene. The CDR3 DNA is TGTGCCAGCAGCGTCGAAGCGGGAGGGACCTACGAGCAGTACTTC. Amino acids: CASSVEAGGTYEQYF.

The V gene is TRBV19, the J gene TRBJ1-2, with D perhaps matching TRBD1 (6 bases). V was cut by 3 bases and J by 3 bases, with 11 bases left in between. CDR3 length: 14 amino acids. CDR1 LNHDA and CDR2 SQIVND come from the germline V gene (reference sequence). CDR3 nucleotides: TGTGCCAGTAGTATGGTGGACAGCTACTATGGCTACACCTTC. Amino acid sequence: CASSMVDSYYGYTF.

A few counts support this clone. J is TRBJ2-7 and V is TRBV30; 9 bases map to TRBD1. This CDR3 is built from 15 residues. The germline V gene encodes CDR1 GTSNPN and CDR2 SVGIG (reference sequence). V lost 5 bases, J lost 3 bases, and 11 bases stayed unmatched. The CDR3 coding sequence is TGTGCCTGGGGAGGGTTAGGGACAGGGTACTACGAGCAGTACTTC. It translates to CAWGGLGTGYYEQYF.

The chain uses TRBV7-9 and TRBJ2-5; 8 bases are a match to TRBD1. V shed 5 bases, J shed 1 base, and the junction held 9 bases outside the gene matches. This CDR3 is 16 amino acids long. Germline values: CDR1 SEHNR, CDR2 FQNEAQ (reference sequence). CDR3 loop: CASSGDRGAVQETQYF. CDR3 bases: TGTGCCAGCAGCGGTGACAGGGGCGCTGTCCAAGAGACCCAGTACTTC.

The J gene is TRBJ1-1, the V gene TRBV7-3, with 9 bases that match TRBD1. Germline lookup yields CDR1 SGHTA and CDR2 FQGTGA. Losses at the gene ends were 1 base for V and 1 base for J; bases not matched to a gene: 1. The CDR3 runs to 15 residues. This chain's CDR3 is CASSLMGQGNTEAFF. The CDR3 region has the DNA TGTGCCAGCAGCTTAATGGGACAGGGGAACACTGAAGCTTTCTTT.

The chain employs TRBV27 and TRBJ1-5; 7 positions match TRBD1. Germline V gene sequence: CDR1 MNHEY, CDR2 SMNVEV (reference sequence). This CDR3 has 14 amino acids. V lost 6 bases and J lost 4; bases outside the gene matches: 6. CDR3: CASRPQGWNQPQHF. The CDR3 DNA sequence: TGTGCCAGCAGACCACAGGGGTGGAATCAGCCCCAGCATTTT.

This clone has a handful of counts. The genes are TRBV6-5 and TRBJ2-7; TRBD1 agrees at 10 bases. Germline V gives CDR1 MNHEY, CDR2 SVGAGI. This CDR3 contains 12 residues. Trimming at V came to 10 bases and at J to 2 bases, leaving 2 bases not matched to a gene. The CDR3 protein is CATGQGPYEQYF. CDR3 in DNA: TGTGCCACGGGACAGGGGCCCTACGAGCAGTACTTC.

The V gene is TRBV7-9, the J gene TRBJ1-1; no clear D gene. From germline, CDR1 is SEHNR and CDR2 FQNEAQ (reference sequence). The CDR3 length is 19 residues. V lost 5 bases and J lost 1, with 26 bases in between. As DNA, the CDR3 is TGTGCCAGCAGCCCCATCCAAGGCGGCGCCAGCTCGAGGAACACTGAAGCTTTCTTT. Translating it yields CASSPIQGGASSRNTEAFF.

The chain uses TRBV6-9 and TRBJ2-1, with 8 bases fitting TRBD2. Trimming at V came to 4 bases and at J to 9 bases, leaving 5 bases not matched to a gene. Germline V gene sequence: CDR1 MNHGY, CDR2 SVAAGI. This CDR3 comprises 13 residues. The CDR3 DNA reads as TGTGCCAGCAGTTCGGGACTAGTAGGTGAGCAGTTCTTC. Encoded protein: CASSSGLVGEQFF.

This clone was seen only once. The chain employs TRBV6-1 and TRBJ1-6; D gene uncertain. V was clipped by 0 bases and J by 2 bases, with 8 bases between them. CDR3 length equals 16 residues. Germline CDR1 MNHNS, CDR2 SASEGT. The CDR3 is CASSEALGAYNSPLHF. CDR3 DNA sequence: TGTGCCAGCAGTGAAGCGCTCGGGGCCTATAATTCACCCCTCCACTTT.

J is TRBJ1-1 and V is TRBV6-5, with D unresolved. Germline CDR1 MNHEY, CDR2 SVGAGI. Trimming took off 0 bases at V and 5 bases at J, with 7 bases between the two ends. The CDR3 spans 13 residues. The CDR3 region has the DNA TGTGCCAGCAGTTACTCGAGGGTAACTGAAGCTTTCTTT. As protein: CASSYSRVTEAFF.

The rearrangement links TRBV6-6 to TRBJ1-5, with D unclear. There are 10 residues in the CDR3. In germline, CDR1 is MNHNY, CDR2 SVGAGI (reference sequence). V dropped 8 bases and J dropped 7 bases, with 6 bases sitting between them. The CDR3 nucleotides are TGTGCCAGCGGCGGCCAGCCCCAGCATTTT. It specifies CASGGQPQHF.

The CDR3 nucleotides read TGTGCCAGCAGTTACTCGATATACGGCAATGAGCAGTTCTTC. It is translated as CASSYSIYGNEQFF. V and J are TRBV6-5 and TRBJ2-1; no clear D gene. The V end was cut by 0 bases, the J end by 6 bases, with 9 bases between. From germline, CDR1 is MNHEY and CDR2 SVGAGI. The CDR3 spans 14 residues.

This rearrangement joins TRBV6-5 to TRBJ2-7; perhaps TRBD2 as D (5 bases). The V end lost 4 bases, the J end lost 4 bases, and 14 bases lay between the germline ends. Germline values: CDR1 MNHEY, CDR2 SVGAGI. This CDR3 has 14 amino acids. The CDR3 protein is CASSWENRPYEQYF. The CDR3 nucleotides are TGTGCCAGCAGTTGGGAGAACCGCCCTTACGAGCAGTACTTC.

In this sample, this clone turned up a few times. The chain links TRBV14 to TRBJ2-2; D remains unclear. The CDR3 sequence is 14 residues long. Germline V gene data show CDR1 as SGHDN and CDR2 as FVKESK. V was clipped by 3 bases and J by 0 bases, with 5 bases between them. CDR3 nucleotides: TGTGCCAGCAGCCAGGGCTCGAACACCGGGGAGCTGTTTTTT. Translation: CASSQGSNTGELFF.

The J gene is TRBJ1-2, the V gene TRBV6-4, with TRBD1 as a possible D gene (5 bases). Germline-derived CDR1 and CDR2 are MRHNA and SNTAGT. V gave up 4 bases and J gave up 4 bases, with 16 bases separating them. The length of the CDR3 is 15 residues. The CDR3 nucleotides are TGTGCCAGCAGTGCTCAATCGACAGCCTCCTATGGCTACACCTTC. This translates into CASSAQSTASYGYTF.

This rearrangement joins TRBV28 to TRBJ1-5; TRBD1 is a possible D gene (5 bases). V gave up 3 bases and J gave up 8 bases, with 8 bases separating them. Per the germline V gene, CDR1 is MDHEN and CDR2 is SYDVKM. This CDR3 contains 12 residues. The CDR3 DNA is TGTGCCAGCAGTTTTAGGGGCGAGCCCCAGCATTTT. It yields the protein CASSFRGEPQHF.

CDR3: CASSYFGGVGAFF. CDR3 DNA sequence: TGTGCCAGCAGTTACTTCGGGGGGGTAGGAGCTTTCTTT. This rearrangement joins TRBV6-5 to TRBJ1-1; tentative D call: TRBD1 (5 bases). The CDR3 contains 13 residues. Germline CDR1 MNHEY, CDR2 SVGAGI. V was trimmed by 1 base and J by 10 bases, leaving 13 bases between them.

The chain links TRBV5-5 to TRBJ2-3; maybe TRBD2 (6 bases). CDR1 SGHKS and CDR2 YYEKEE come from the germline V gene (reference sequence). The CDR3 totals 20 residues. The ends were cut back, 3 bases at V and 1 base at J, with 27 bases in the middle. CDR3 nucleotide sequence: TGTGCCAGCAGCTCTAAACCACCTGGGACTTCACCTGACCGCACAGATACGCAGTATTTT. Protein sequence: CASSSKPPGTSPDRTDTQYF.

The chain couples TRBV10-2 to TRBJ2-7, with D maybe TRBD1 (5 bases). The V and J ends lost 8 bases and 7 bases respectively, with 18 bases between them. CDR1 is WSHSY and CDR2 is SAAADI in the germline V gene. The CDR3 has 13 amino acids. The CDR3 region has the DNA TGCGCCAGCGGGGCCAGACTGCCGCCTGAGCAGTACTTC. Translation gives CASGARLPPEQYF.

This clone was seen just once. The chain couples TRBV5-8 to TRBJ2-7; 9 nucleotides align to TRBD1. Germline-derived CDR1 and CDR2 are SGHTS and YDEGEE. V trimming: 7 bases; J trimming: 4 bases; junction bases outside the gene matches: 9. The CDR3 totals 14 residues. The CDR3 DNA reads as TGTGCCAGCCGCGTGCCGGGACAGGGATACGAGCAGTACTTC. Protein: CASRVPGQGYEQYF.

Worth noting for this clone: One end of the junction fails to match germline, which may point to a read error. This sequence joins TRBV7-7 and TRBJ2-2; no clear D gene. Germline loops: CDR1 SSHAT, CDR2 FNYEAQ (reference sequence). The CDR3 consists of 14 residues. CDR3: CASSLGLARGELFF. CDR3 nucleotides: TGTGCTAGCAGCTTAGGCCTGGCTCGCGGGGAGCTGTTTTTT.

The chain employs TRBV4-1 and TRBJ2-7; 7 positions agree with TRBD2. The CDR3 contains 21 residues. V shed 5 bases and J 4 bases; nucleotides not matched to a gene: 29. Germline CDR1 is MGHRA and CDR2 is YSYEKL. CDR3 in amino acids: CASSSLYAGLTPYPPSYEQYF. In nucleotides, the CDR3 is TGCGCCAGCAGCTCTCTTTACGCGGGACTAACCCCTTATCCCCCCTCATACGAGCAGTACTTC.

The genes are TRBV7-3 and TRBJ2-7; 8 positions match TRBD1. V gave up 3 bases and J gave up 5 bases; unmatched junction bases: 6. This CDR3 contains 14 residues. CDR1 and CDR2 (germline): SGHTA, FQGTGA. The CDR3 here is CASSFTGGPHEQYF. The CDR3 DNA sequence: TGTGCCAGCAGCTTCACAGGGGGACCCCACGAGCAGTACTTC.

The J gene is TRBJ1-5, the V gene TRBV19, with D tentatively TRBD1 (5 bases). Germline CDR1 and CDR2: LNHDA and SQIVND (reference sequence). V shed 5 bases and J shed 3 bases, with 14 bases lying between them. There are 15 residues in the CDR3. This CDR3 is CASSPPGGTNQPQHF. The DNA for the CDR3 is TGTGCCAGTAGTCCCCCCGGGGGTACCAATCAGCCCCAGCATTTT.

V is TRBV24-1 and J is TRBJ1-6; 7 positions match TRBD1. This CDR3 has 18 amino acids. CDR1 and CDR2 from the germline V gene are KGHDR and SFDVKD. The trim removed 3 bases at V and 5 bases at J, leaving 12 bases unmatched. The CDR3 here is CATSDPTTGRYDNSPLHF. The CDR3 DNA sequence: TGTGCCACCAGTGATCCCACGACAGGGAGGTATGATAATTCACCCCTCCACTTT.

The CDR3: CASSMQPGTIYEQYF. The CDR3 coding sequence is TGTGCCAGTAGTATGCAGCCCGGGACAATCTACGAGCAGTACTTC. The genes are TRBV19 and TRBJ2-7; tentative D call: TRBD1 (6 bases). Germline lookup yields CDR1 LNHDA and CDR2 SQIVND (reference sequence). V lost 3 bases, J lost 3 bases, and 15 bases lay in between. The CDR3 spans 15 residues.